These 19 T cell receptor beta chains were sequenced from one sample in a study of cytotoxic CD8 clonotypes in ibrutinib-treated CLL. Produced via immunoSEQ multiplex PCR; TCRdb's table is partial and in-frame only. The top ten hold around 2.7% of the sample, which has approximately 160,000 clones, 88% seen once. The sample here was PBMCs, taken at disease progression, from a patient treated with ibrutinib. These receptors came from a human donor with chronic lymphocytic leukemia.

The genes are TRBV6-5 and TRBJ1-5; D remains unclear. CDR1 MNHEY and CDR2 SVGAGI come from the germline V gene. This CDR3 region has 15 residues. Deletions cut 0 bases from V and 4 bases from J, with 10 bases between. CDR3 amino acids: CASSYSAGINQPQHF. The CDR3 DNA reads TGTGCCAGCAGTTACTCGGCAGGCATTAATCAGCCCCAGCATTTT.

V gene TRBV7-9 combines with J gene TRBJ2-7, with 10 bases identical to TRBD2. CDR1 is SEHNR and CDR2 is FQNEAQ in the germline V gene (reference sequence). Unmatched junction bases numbered 6, after V lost 4 bases and J lost 3 bases. The CDR3 totals 15 residues. The CDR3 DNA is TGTGCCAGCAGCTCCCTTGGGACTAGCGTCTACGAGCAGTACTTC. Translated: CASSSLGTSVYEQYF.

The chain is built from TRBV27 and TRBJ2-7; TRBD1 matches at 7 bases. Germline loops: CDR1 MNHEY, CDR2 SMNVEV (reference sequence). The CDR3 is made up of 16 amino acids. The V and J ends lost 2 bases and 2 bases, in that order; junction bases with no gene match: 9. For the CDR3, the DNA is TGTGCCAGCAGTTTAATCCTGAGGGGGACAGCCTACGAGCAGTACTTC. Residues: CASSLILRGTAYEQYF.

This clone was seen a single time. The V and J genes are TRBV29-1 and TRBJ2-1; a possible D gene is TRBD1 (6 bases). Germline lookup yields CDR1 SQVTM and CDR2 ANQGSEA. This CDR3 is built from 15 residues. V was clipped by 6 bases and J by 0 bases, with 15 bases between them. The CDR3 coding sequence is TGCAGCGTCGACCCCAGGGGCAGCTCCTACAATGAGCAGTTCTTC. Encoded protein: CSVDPRGSSYNEQFF.

The chain links TRBV4-2 to TRBJ1-2, with 7 bases identical to TRBD1. This CDR3 spans 17 amino acids. CDR1 is LGHNA and CDR2 is YNFKEQ in the germline V gene. V lost 1 base, J lost 4 bases, and 12 bases stayed unmatched. The CDR3 region has the DNA TGTGCCAGCAGCCAAGGACTTACGAGGGGGCTCGGCTATGGCTACACCTTC. This gives the protein CASSQGLTRGLGYGYTF.

This chain connects TRBV7-2 to TRBJ1-2, with D tentatively TRBD1 (5 bases). Trimming pared 1 base from V and 4 bases from J, leaving 13 bases between. Looked up from germline, CDR1 is SGHTA and CDR2 is FQGNSA. CDR3 size: 15 residues. CDR3 loop: CASSLDPGVSYGYTF. The CDR3 DNA reads TGTGCCAGCAGCTTAGATCCGGGGGTGAGCTATGGCTACACCTTC.

The chain combines TRBV21-1 with TRBJ1-5. TRBV21-1 is a documented pseudogene. The CDR3 has 14 residues. CDR3 amino acids: CASSKPGGTQPQHF. CDR3 DNA sequence: TGTGCCAGCAGCAAACCGGGCGGGACTCAGCCCCAGCATTTT.

The chain recombines TRBV5-1 with TRBJ2-1; D not resolved. This CDR3 has 10 residues. The V and J ends lost 7 bases and 9 bases respectively, with 8 bases between them. CDR1 and CDR2 from the germline V gene are SGHRS and YFSETQ. For the CDR3, the DNA is TGCGCCAGCGGAGACATTGAGCAGTTCTTC. This gives the protein CASGDIEQFF.

The CDR3 loop reads CASSLDQGHILDEQYF. In DNA form, the CDR3 reads TGTGCCAGCAGCTTGGACCAGGGTCACATTTTGGACGAGCAGTACTTC. This sequence joins TRBV5-5 and TRBJ2-7; a possible D gene is TRBD1 (5 bases). Trimming pared 0 bases from V and 5 bases from J, leaving 18 bases between. Germline CDR1 and CDR2: SGHKS and YYEKEE (reference sequence). CDR3 size: 16 residues.

The chain links TRBV28 to TRBJ2-5; 11 bases are a match to TRBD1. CDR1 is MDHEN, CDR2 SYDVKM, per germline. CDR3 length equals 16 residues. V dropped 4 bases and J dropped 4; count of bases not matched to a gene: 8. Here the CDR3 reads CASSSPGQGDGETQYF. In nucleotides, the CDR3 is TGTGCCAGCAGTTCTCCGGGACAGGGGGACGGAGAGACCCAGTACTTC.

This clone was observed a single time. The chain employs TRBV2 and TRBJ1-3; D perhaps matches TRBD1 (5 bases). Germline loops: CDR1 SNHLY, CDR2 FYNNEI. This CDR3 is built from 13 residues. V lost 6 bases, J lost 3 bases, and 9 bases lay in between. CDR3 nucleotides: TGTGCCAGCAGCATTGACAGTGGAAACACCATATATTTT. Its protein is CASSIDSGNTIYF.

This clone appeared a few times. The chain recombines TRBV7-9 with TRBJ2-5; unclear D gene. Germline V gene data show CDR1 as SEHNR and CDR2 as FQNEAQ (reference sequence). V was trimmed by 6 bases and J by 4 bases, leaving 9 bases between them. CDR3 length: 12 residues. CDR3 sequence reads: CASRGPRETQYF. DNA for the CDR3: TGTGCCAGCAGGGGTCCGAGAGAGACCCAGTACTTC.

This clone is a singleton in its sample. The chain carries TRBV15 and TRBJ2-1; 9 bases map to TRBD1. V gave up 9 bases and J gave up 6 bases; unmatched junction bases: 12. CDR3 size: 15 residues. Germline CDR1 is LNHNV and CDR2 is YYDKDF (reference sequence). The CDR3 region has the DNA TGTGCCACGGAGATGGGACAGGGTCGGAGCAATGAGCAGTTCTTC. Translated: CATEMGQGRSNEQFF.

J is TRBJ1-5 and V is TRBV6-5; 9 positions match TRBD1. V was pared by 6 bases and J by 5 bases, with 2 bases of the junction left unmatched. The CDR3 covers 13 residues. Germline V gene sequence: CDR1 MNHEY, CDR2 SVGAGI. Written as DNA, the CDR3 is TGTGCCAGCAGCAGGACAGGGGATCAGCCCCAGCATTTT. This gives the protein CASSRTGDQPQHF.

The chain uses TRBV5-4 and TRBJ2-3; either TRBD1 or TRBD2 may fit D (7 bases each). This CDR3 has 14 residues. CDR1 is SGHNT and CDR2 is YYREEE in the germline V gene (reference sequence). V was cut by 0 bases and J by 6 bases, with 11 bases left in between. CDR3: CASSLGQGGDTQYF. Written as DNA, the CDR3 is TGTGCCAGCAGCTTGGGACAGGGAGGGGATACGCAGTATTTT.

J is TRBJ1-1 and V is TRBV19; 8 nucleotides agree with TRBD1. Germline V CDR1 and CDR2: LNHDA, SQIVND (reference sequence). The CDR3 length is 14 residues. The V segment lost 6 bases and the J segment 4 bases; nucleotides outside the gene matches: 7. CDR3 sequence reads: CASRGAGGFTEAFF. In DNA form, the CDR3 reads TGTGCCAGTAGAGGTGCAGGGGGCTTCACTGAAGCTTTCTTT.

The gene calls are TRBV19 and TRBJ2-6; D remains ambiguous. The germline V gene has CDR1 LNHDA and CDR2 SQIVND (reference sequence). CDR3 length: 17 amino acids. The germline V and J ends were trimmed by 6 bases and 2 bases, with 17 bases remaining between them. The CDR3 nucleotides read TGTGCCAGTAGCTCCCCCGGTGGCATGACTGGGGCCAACGTCCTGACTTTC. This codes for CASSSPGGMTGANVLTF.

The genes are TRBV2 and TRBJ2-3; TRBD2 might be the D (6 bases). V was trimmed by 6 bases and J by 5 bases, leaving 18 bases between them. Germline V CDR1 and CDR2: SNHLY, FYNNEI. This CDR3 has 15 amino acids. The CDR3 DNA follows: TGTGCCAGCAGGGCCCGACTAGACCAGGGAGATACGCAGTATTTT. The encoded protein is CASRARLDQGDTQYF.

The sample holds one count of this clone. The J gene is TRBJ1-4, the V gene TRBV9; unclear D gene. Deletions cut 3 bases from V and 4 bases from J, with 13 bases between. The CDR3 extends over 15 amino acids. In germline, CDR1 is SGDLS, CDR2 YYNGEE. Here the CDR3 reads CASSAPRDVNEKLFF. CDR3 DNA: TGTGCCAGCAGCGCCCCTCGGGATGTTAATGAAAAACTGTTTTTT.